This T cell receptor beta chain was profiled in a study of T cells in Graves' hyperthyroidism and ophthalmopathy. From RNA transcripts, TCR beta CDR3 regions were amplified. HTBI primers drove first-round RT-PCR of the TCR CDR3. A single record per CDR3 protein comes from TCRdb applying MiXCR to the multiplex PCR reads. The data contain about 660,000 distinct CDR3 sequences, approximately 42% of them singletons. This clonotype was recorded a few times. The V end lost 3 bases, the J end lost 8 bases, and 14 bases lay between the germline ends. The germline V gene encodes CDR1 SNHLY and CDR2 FYNNEI. This CDR3 spans 15 amino acids.

The specimen was peripheral blood or thyroid tissue (not recorded which). The chain carries TRBV2 and TRBJ1-6, with a tentative D call TRBD1 (6 bases). The source of this sequence is an adult man with Graves' disease, either hyperthyroidism or ophthalmopathy (not recorded which). The CDR3 loop reads CASSELRGYYSPLHF. DNA of the CDR3: TGTGCCAGCAGTGAGCTCAGGGGATACTATTCACCCCTCCACTTT.